This T cell receptor (beta chain) emerged from a study of shared clonotypes between healthy human individuals. The CDR3 sequence is 14 residues long. V lost 4 bases and J lost 7; bases outside the gene matches: 4. The germline V gene encodes CDR1 SEHNR and CDR2 FQNEAQ (reference sequence). Genomic DNA of each subset was evenly split across several immunoSEQ plates. This table comes from immunoSEQ multiplex PCR, and its TCRdb copy is limited to in-frame clones, with some not included. Of hundreds of thousands of clones listed, about 96% are singletons. The gene calls are TRBV7-9 and TRBJ1-5; the match to TRBD1 covers 10 bases. The clonotype originates from a woman younger than 45 in good health. Material: naive CD4+ T cells sorted from blood. Subset noted: CD45RA+ positively selected. The CDR3 DNA sequence: TGTGCCAGCAGCTCCGGACAGGGGGGGCAGCCCCAGCATTTT. Amino acid sequence: CASSSGQGGQPQHF.